Listed below are T cell receptor beta chains from one sample, sequenced in a study of blood T cell repertoires in COVID-19. Profiled with immunoSEQ multiplex PCR; TCRdb holds only in-frame clones, not every one. The repertoire has approximately 290,000 clones, about 80% of them found once; the top ten carry less than 20%. Sequencing was done on a sample of peripheral blood. The source of these receptors is a person aged 70 to 85 with COVID-19, enrolled during active disease. Both conserved end residues are trimmed from each CDR3.

v_call: TRBV7-2; j_call: TRBJ1-2; cdr3_aa: ASSFEGQGLILANYGYT
v_call: TRBV19; j_call: TRBJ1-2; cdr3_aa: ASRGQGTHKKIGYT
v_call: TRBV15; j_call: TRBJ1-1; cdr3_aa: ATSAAQGLATEAF
v_call: TRBV5-1; j_call: TRBJ2-5; cdr3_aa: ASSNRETQY
v_call: TRBV5-5; j_call: TRBJ1-1; cdr3_aa: ASSPDFRNTEAF
v_call: TRBV28; j_call: TRBJ2-1; cdr3_aa: ASSLGDRGQNNEQF
v_call: TRBV10-3; j_call: TRBJ2-2; cdr3_aa: AISDRTSGLTAGELF
v_call: TRBV6-5; j_call: TRBJ2-1; cdr3_aa: ASSPTRGAEQF
v_call: TRBV11-2; j_call: TRBJ2-7; cdr3_aa: ASSLARGTYEQY
v_call: TRBV6-1; j_call: TRBJ1-6; cdr3_aa: ASSARTGAGSSPLH
v_call: TRBV28; j_call: TRBJ1-2; cdr3_aa: ASSLSGTGLYSSGYT
v_call: TRBV10-3; j_call: TRBJ2-1; cdr3_aa: AISGQGLVSNNEQF
v_call: TRBV2; j_call: TRBJ1-2; cdr3_aa: ARRGAIYGYT
v_call: TRBV7-2; j_call: TRBJ2-1; cdr3_aa: ASSRTSGSNEQF
v_call: TRBV28; j_call: TRBJ1-3; cdr3_aa: ARYPGSGNTIY
v_call: TRBV19; j_call: TRBJ2-4; cdr3_aa: ASSPQGQVAKNIQY
v_call: TRBV6-2/TRBV6-3; j_call: TRBJ1-6; cdr3_aa: ASSYGTSNSPLH
v_call: TRBV7-2; j_call: TRBJ1-2; cdr3_aa: ASSLDRRGYGYT
v_call: TRBV5-1; j_call: TRBJ2-7; cdr3_aa: ASSSRPGQGPAEQY
v_call: TRBV9; j_call: TRBJ1-6; cdr3_aa: ASSPRWDRKNSPLH
v_call: TRBV5-4; j_call: TRBJ1-2; cdr3_aa: ASSFHPVVYGYT
v_call: TRBV10-3; j_call: TRBJ2-1; cdr3_aa: AISVGGGANEQF
v_call: TRBV5-4; j_call: TRBJ1-5; cdr3_aa: ASSLAPGGNQPQH
v_call: TRBV4-2; j_call: TRBJ2-3; cdr3_aa: ASSQDPSGSMADTQY
v_call: TRBV12-5; j_call: TRBJ1-1; cdr3_aa: ATRDSLNTEAF
v_call: TRBV5-1; j_call: TRBJ1-1; cdr3_aa: ASSENRGMNTEAF
v_call: TRBV2; j_call: TRBJ1-2; cdr3_aa: ASITTGRGLNGYT
v_call: TRBV6-2/TRBV6-3; j_call: TRBJ2-6; cdr3_aa: ASSYSGRASGANVLT